These T cell receptor beta chains were read from a single sample in a study of blood T cell repertoires in COVID-19. Generated by immunoSEQ multiplex PCR, the TCRdb table keeps only in-frame clones and is missing some. The sample has tens of thousands of clones; around 80% are singletons. Sequenced material: peripheral blood. Source of these receptors: a woman at least 80 years old with acute or convalescent COVID-19. CDR3s include the opening cysteine and the closing phenylalanine or tryptophan. Fields, in order: clone size, D gene, J gene, V gene, CDR3 protein, CDR3 DNA. The D gene is left open where the match is weak. Part of the rows lack a size; the others show once, few, many or a class for expanded clones.

>.|TRBD2|TRBJ2-7|TRBV6-8
CASSYRLADPTEQYF
TGTGCCAGCAGTTACAGACTAGCGGACCCTACCGAGCAGTACTTC
>.|TRBD1|TRBJ1-6|TRBV3-1/TRBV3-2
CASSSGGLNSPLHF
TGTGCCAGCAGCTCAGGGGGGCTTAATTCACCCCTCCACTTT
>.|TRBD2|TRBJ2-3|TRBV2
CASIEGPSGILDTQYF
TGTGCCAGCATCGAAGGGCCTAGCGGGATTCTGGATACGCAGTATTTT
>.|TRBD2|TRBJ2-1|TRBV3-1/TRBV3-2
CASSHGHSGPKQFF
TGTGCCAGCAGCCATGGCCATAGCGGGCCAAAGCAGTTCTTC
>.|.|TRBJ2-1|TRBV5-1
CASSFASGYNEQFF
TGCGCCAGCAGCTTCGCATCAGGGTACAATGAGCAGTTCTTC
>.|.|TRBJ1-2|TRBV2
CASSEAGVDGYTF
TGTGCCAGCAGTGAAGCCGGGGTGGATGGCTACACCTTC
>.|.|TRBJ2-3|TRBV27
CASSFDFFSGADTQYF
TGTGCCAGCAGTTTCGACTTCTTCTCCGGGGCAGATACGCAGTATTTT
>.|.|TRBJ1-1|TRBV5-1
CASSFAGEGTEAFF
TGCGCCAGCAGCTTTGCGGGGGAAGGTACTGAAGCTTTCTTT
>.|.|TRBJ2-7|TRBV5-8
CASGGFEQYF
TGTGCCAGCGGGGGGTTCGAACAGTACTTC
>few|.|TRBJ1-1|TRBV28
CASISNTEAFF
TGTGCCAGCATATCCAACACTGAAGCTTTCTTT
>.|TRBD2|TRBJ2-1|TRBV7-9
CASSGRTSGGSSYNEQFF
TGTGCCAGCAGCGGAAGGACTAGCGGGGGGAGCTCCTACAATGAGCAGTTCTTC
>few|.|TRBJ2-4|TRBV19
CASSGTPNIQYF
TGTGCCAGTAGCGGGACACCTAACATTCAGTACTTC
>.|.|TRBJ1-2|TRBV27
CASSFAGSVYGYTF
TGTGCCAGCAGTTTTGCAGGGTCGGTCTATGGCTACACCTTC
>.|TRBD1|TRBJ2-7|TRBV2
CASSDPFDRAYF
TGTGCCAGCAGTGACCCGTTTGACAGGGCATACTTC
>.|.|TRBJ1-1|TRBV5-1
CASSSVVNTEAFF
TGCGCCAGCAGCTCCGTCGTGAACACTGAAGCTTTCTTT
>few|.|TRBJ2-4|TRBV21-1
CASSSEQGAGLF
TGTGCCAGCAGCTCGGAGCAGGGGGCGGGATTATTC
>.|.|TRBJ1-1|TRBV27
CASSSYIPIMNTEAFF
TGTGCCAGCAGTTCGTACATTCCAATCATGAACACTGAAGCTTTCTTT
>.|TRBD2|TRBJ2-7|TRBV2
CASSDWAGGAYEQYF
TGTGCCAGCAGTGATTGGGCGGGGGGCGCCTACGAGCAGTACTTC
>.|TRBD1|TRBJ2-7|TRBV6-5
CASKGQGFYEQYF
TGTGCCAGCAAGGGACAGGGGTTCTACGAGCAGTACTTC
>.|.|TRBJ1-1|TRBV29-1
CSANRADAFF
TGCAGCGCCAACAGGGCGGATGCTTTCTTT
>.|TRBD1|TRBJ2-1|TRBV29-1
CSLLGTTGKYNEQFF
TGCAGCCTCCTAGGGACGACAGGGAAATACAATGAGCAGTTCTTC
>once|.|TRBJ1-4|TRBV12-5
CASGSGQPATNEKLFF
TGTGCTAGTGGTTCAGGACAGCCCGCAACTAATGAAAAACTGTTTTTT
>.|.|TRBJ1-3|TRBV10-3
CAIGPSGAGNTIYF
TGTGCCATCGGGCCCTCAGGGGCGGGAAACACCATATATTTT
>.|TRBD1|TRBJ1-1|TRBV5-5
CASSKQGGQAAFF
TGTGCCAGCAGCAAACAGGGGGGACAAGCTGCTTTCTTT
>.|.|TRBJ1-1|TRBV9
CASSVGTTNTEAFF
TGTGCCAGCAGCGTCGGGACAACGAACACTGAAGCTTTCTTT
>.|TRBD2|TRBJ2-3|TRBV24-1
CATSDSGASGLFHGTQYF
TGTGCCACCAGTGATTCGGGAGCTAGCGGGCTTTTCCACGGTACGCAGTATTTT
>.|TRBD1|TRBJ2-5|TRBV30
CAWSPQGAETQYF
TGTGCCTGGAGTCCGCAGGGGGCTGAGACCCAGTACTTC
>once|TRBD1|TRBJ2-7|TRBV7-2
CASSLDRGSYEQYF
TGTGCCAGCAGCTTGGACAGGGGTTCCTACGAGCAGTACTTC
>.|TRBD2|TRBJ2-5|TRBV7-2
CASSSPAGVGETQYF
TGTGCCAGCAGCTCCCCAGCGGGGGTTGGAGAGACCCAGTACTTC